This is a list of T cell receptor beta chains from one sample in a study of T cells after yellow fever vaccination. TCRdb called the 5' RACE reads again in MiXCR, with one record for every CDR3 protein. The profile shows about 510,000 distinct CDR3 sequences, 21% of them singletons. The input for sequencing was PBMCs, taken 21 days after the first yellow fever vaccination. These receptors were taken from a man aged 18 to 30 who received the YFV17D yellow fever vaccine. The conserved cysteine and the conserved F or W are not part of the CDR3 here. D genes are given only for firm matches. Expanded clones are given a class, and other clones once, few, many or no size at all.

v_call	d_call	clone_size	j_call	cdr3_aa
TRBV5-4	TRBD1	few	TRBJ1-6	ASSLQGFDNSPLH
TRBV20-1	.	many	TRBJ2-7	SARGPGPYEQY
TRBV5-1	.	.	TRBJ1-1	ASSLVRGSEAF
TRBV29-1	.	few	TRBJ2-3	SVYKGGDTQY
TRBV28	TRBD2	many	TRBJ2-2	ASSPSGVHTGELF
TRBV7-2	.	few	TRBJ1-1	ASSLHMNTEAF
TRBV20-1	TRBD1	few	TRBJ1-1	SATGQGGMNTEAF
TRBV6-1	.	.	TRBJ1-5	ASSEQRNQPQH
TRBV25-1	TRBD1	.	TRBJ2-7	ASSETQGPNSYEQY
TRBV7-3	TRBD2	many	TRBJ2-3	ASSSSSGGPNTQY
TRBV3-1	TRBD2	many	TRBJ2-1	ASSQDLWTSGQQF
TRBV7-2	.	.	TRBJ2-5	ASSLRSKETQY
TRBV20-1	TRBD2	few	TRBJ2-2	CARVGGLGNTGELF
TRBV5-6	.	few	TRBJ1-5	ASSLYGGSEPQH
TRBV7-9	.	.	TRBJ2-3	ASSRYGGGDTQY
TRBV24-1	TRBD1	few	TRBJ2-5	ATSDSGQGKETQY
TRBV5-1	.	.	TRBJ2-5	ASSPSPGQETQY
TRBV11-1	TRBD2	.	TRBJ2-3	ASSLDGLASFTDTQY
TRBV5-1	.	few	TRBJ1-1	ASSLSLVGVNTEAF
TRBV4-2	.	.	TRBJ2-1	ASSQVGRANEQF
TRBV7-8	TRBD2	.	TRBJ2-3	ASSRGGLAGGP
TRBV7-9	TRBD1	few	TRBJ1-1	ASSRRGGTGSTEAF
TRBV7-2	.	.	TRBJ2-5	ASSSVRAIQYQETQY
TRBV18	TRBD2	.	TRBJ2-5	ASSPRLADQETQY
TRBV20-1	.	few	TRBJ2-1	SARVRGRNEQF
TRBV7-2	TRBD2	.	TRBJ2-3	ASSLSGVLGTDTQY
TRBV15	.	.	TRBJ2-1	ATTRNEQF
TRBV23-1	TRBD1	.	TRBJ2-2	ASSLSIRQGANTGELF
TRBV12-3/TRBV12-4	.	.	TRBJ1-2	ASSTLRGSGYT
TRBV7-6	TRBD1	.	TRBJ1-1	ASSLGTGVEAF
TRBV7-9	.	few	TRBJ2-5	ASSLNPEETQY
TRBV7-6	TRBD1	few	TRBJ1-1	ASLDRDNEAF
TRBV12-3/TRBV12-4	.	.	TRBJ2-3	ASSWEGGADTQY
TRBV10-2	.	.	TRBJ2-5	ASSNGGSREETQY
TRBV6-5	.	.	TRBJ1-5	ASSYSVSNQPQH
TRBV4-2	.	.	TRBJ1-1	ASSQASQGRNTEAF